This entry features one T cell receptor (beta chain) sequence. The antigen is not known. Samples underwent the assay at deep level. Sequenced by immunoSEQ multiplex PCR; TCRdb stores in-frame clones only, minus some. Here the sample spans approximately 100,000 clones, less than 75% being singletons. This sample was taken from a study of shared clonotypes between healthy human individuals. General study results and limits: Of the naive CD4 clonotypes, roughly 5.2% were shared across several donors. The four-donor shared clonotypes exceeded non-shared clonotypes in generation probability, with non-shared ones scoring lower. Sequencing depth was expected to influence donor clonotype sharing.

With V trimmed by 4 bases and J by 6 bases, 6 bases remained unmatched. The CDR3 sequence is 15 residues long. CDR1 and CDR2 (germline): MNHNS, SASEGT. The V and J genes are TRBV6-1 and TRBJ2-1, with 10 bases fitting TRBD2. The sample consisted of memory CD8+ T cells sorted from blood. The subset here: CD45RO+ cells pooled with CCR7-negative TemRA cells. This receptor was obtained from a woman in her twenties or thirties in good health. The CDR3 nucleotides are TGTGCCAGCAGTGGGGGACTAGCGTTGCCCAATGAGCAGTTCTTC. It specifies CASSGGLALPNEQFF.